The T cell receptor (beta chain) described here comes from a study of cytomegalovirus exposure and HLA in healthy donors. Per germline, CDR1 SNHLY and CDR2 FYNNEI. The CDR3 has 13 residues. The ends lost 11 bases at V and 2 bases at J; junction bases unmatched: 7. Primers for the PCR totalled 60 Vbeta and 13 Jbeta. Clones were sequenced by immunoSEQ multiplex PCR, and TCRdb holds only the in-frame ones, with some missing. The data show about 210,000 clones, around 79% seen once. Of note for this clone: No antigen is known for it.

The study, taken as a whole, reports: Analysis performed later showed TCR beta chains linked to HLA being more clonally expanded than equally common others.

Sequencing was performed on PBMCs. V gene TRBV2 combines with J gene TRBJ2-3; 7 bases are a match to TRBD2. This TCR was recovered from a male donor in good health and CMV-seronegative. The CDR3: CAPTRGDTDTQYF. The DNA for the CDR3 is TGTGCCCCGACCCGGGGGGACACAGATACGCAGTATTTT.